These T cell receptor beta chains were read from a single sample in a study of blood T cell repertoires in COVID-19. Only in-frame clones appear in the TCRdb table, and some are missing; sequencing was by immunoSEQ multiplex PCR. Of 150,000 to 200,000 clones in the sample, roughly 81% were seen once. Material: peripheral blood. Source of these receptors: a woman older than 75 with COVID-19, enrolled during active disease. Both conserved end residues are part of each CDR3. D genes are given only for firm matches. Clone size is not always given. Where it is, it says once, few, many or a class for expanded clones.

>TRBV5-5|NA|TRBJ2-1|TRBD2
CASSLRGGLEFF
TGTGCCAGCAGCTTGCGCGGGGGGTTAGAGTTCTTC
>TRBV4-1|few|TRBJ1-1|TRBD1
CASSVQGDTEAFF
TGCGCCAGCAGCGTACAGGGGGACACTGAAGCTTTCTTT
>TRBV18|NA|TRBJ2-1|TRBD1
CASSPQGQGRVRQFF
TGTGCCAGCTCACCACAGGGACAGGGGCGGGTAAGGCAGTTCTTC
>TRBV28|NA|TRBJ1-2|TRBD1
CASSSTDRGGGYTF
TGTGCCAGCAGTTCCACAGACAGGGGTGGCGGCTACACCTTC
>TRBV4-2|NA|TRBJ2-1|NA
CASSQDVASSSGEQFF
TGTGCCAGCAGCCAAGATGTCGCCTCTAGTTCGGGTGAGCAGTTCTTC
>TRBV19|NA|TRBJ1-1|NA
CASSRLSVNTEAFF
TGTGCCAGTAGTAGACTTTCGGTGAACACTGAAGCTTTCTTT
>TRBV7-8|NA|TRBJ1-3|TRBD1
CASSSSTGHGNTIYF
TGTGCCAGCAGCTCCTCGACAGGGCACGGAAACACCATATATTTT
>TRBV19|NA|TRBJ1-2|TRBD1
CASSILFSIADRERKGYTF
TGTGCCAGTAGTATACTGTTTTCAATTGCGGACAGGGAGAGGAAGGGCTACACCTTC
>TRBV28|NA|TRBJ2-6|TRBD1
CASAGQGYSGANVLTF
TGTGCCAGCGCGGGACAGGGATACTCTGGGGCCAACGTCCTGACTTTC
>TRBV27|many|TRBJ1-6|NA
CASSAYTGREGSPLHF
TGTGCCAGCAGCGCCTATACAGGGAGAGAGGGTTCACCCCTCCACTTT
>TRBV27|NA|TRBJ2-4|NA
CASSLLGAGDIQYF
TGTGCCAGCAGTTTACTGGGGGCTGGGGACATTCAGTACTTC
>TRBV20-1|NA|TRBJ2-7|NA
CSAGDSYEQYF
TGCAGTGCGGGAGATTCCTACGAGCAGTACTTC
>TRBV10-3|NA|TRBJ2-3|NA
CAISEASFSTDTQYF
TGTGCCATCAGTGAGGCTAGCTTTAGCACAGATACGCAGTATTTT
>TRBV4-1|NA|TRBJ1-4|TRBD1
CASSQNFPGTVNEKLFF
TGCGCCAGCAGCCAAAATTTCCCTGGGACAGTGAATGAAAAACTGTTTTTT
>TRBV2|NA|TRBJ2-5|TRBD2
CASSGSSGLGETQYF
TGTGCCAGCAGTGGATCTAGCGGGCTAGGGGAGACCCAGTACTTC
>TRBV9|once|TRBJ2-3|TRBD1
CASQSPPGQEGDTQYF
TGTGCCAGCCAATCTCCTCCGGGACAGGAGGGAGATACGCAGTATTTT
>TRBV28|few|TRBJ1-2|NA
CASSPSLSYGYTF
TGTGCCAGCAGTCCCTCCCTCTCCTATGGCTACACCTTC
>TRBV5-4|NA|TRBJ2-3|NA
CASTSPLLASTDTQYF
TGTGCCAGCACCTCCCCTCTCCTAGCGAGCACAGATACGCAGTATTTT
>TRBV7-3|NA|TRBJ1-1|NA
CASRLQSNTEAFF
TGTGCCAGCAGATTACAGTCGAACACTGAAGCTTTCTTT
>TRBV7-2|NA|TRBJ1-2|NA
CASSLRQAAGYTF
TGTGCCAGCAGCTTAAGACAGGCGGCTGGCTACACCTTC
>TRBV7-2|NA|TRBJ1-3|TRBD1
CASSLDWGGDRDF
TGTGCCAGCAGCTTAGATTGGGGGGGGGACAGGGATTTT
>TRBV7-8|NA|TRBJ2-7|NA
CASSSASAGEQYF
TGTGCCAGCAGCTCGGCTAGTGCGGGGGAGCAGTACTTC
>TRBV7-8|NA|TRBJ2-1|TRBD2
CASAGGTSYNEQFF
TGTGCCAGCGCCGGGGGGACCTCCTACAATGAGCAGTTCTTC
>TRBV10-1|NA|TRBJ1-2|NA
CASSESSLGGSYYGYTF
TGCGCCAGCAGTGAGTCGAGTTTAGGGGGTAGTTACTATGGCTACACCTTC
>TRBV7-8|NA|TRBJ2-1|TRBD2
CASSLETSGGRDEQFF
TGTGCCAGCAGCTTAGAGACTAGCGGGGGGCGCGATGAGCAGTTCTTC
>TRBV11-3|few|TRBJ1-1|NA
CASSAPQGRDTEAFF
TGTGCCAGCAGCGCACCCCAGGGGAGGGACACTGAAGCTTTCTTT
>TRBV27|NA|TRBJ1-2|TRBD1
CASSLRQGGYGYTF
TGTGCCAGCAGTCTCCGACAGGGAGGCTATGGCTACACCTTC
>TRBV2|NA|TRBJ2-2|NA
CASSPFQAGELFF
TGTGCCAGCAGCCCCTTTCAGGCCGGGGAGCTGTTTTTT
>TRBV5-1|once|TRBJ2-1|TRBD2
CASSSGLAGGGYNEQFF
TGCGCCAGCAGCTCGGGACTAGCGGGAGGGGGCTACAATGAGCAGTTCTTC
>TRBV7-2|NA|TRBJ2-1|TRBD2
CASTRRRGGLNEQFF
TGTGCCAGCACGCGACGGCGGGGGGGCCTCAATGAGCAGTTCTTC
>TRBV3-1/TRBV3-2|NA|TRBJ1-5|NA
CASSQAGMGNQPQHF
TGTGCCAGCAGCCAGGCAGGCATGGGCAATCAGCCCCAGCATTTT
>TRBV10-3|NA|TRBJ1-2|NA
CAISQTGHGYTF
TGTGCCATCAGCCAAACAGGGCACGGCTACACCTTC
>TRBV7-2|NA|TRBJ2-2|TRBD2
CASTAYQRGVHTGELFF
TGTGCCAGCACCGCTTACCAGCGGGGGGTTCACACCGGGGAGCTGTTTTTT
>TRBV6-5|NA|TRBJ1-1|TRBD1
CASSYSRQGVFEAFF
TGTGCCAGCAGTTACTCCCGACAGGGTGTGTTTGAAGCTTTCTTT
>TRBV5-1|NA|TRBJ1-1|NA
CASSRVGGAWTEAFF
TGCGCCAGCAGCCGCGTTGGGGGCGCGTGGACTGAAGCTTTCTTT
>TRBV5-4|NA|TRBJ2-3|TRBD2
CASSLSVAGGWDTQYF
TGTGCCAGCAGCTTGAGCGTTGCGGGAGGATGGGATACGCAGTATTTT
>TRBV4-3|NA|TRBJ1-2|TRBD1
CASRPTQGADYGYTF
TGCGCCAGCAGGCCTACCCAGGGGGCCGACTATGGCTACACCTTC
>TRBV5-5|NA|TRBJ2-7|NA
CASSLATGQPSYEQYF
TGTGCCAGCAGCTTGGCGACGGGTCAACCTTCCTACGAGCAGTACTTC
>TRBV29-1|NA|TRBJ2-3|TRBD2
CSVEGGRAQWTDTQYF
TGCAGCGTTGAAGGGGGGAGGGCACAATGGACAGATACGCAGTATTTT
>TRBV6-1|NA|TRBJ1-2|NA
CASSERRGAYYGYTF
TGTGCCAGCAGTGAACGGCGGGGCGCCTACTATGGCTACACCTTC
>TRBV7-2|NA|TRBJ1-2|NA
CASSLRGIGYTF
TGTGCCAGCAGCTTAAGGGGGATCGGCTACACCTTC
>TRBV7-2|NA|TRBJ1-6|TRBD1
CASSAGTGRSYNSPLHF
TGTGCCAGCAGCGCCGGGACAGGCCGCTCCTATAATTCACCCCTCCACTTT
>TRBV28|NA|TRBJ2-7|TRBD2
CASSSGLAGGPSYEQYF
TGTGCCAGCAGTTCCGGACTAGCGGGGGGGCCGTCCTACGAGCAGTACTTC
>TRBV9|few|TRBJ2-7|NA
CASSVGNGYEQYF
TGTGCCAGCAGCGTAGGCAACGGCTACGAGCAGTACTTC
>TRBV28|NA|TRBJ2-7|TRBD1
CASSPRTGTEYEQYF
TGTGCCAGCAGTCCGCGGACAGGGACGGAATACGAGCAGTACTTC
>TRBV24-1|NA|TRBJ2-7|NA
CATSVGQSYEQYF
TGTGCCACCAGTGTCGGACAATCCTACGAGCAGTACTTC
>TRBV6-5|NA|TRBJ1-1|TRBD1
CASSRTGDRAEAFF
TGTGCCAGCAGCCGAACGGGGGACAGGGCTGAAGCTTTCTTT
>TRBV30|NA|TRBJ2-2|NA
CAWSPSVTGELFF
TGTGCCTGGAGCCCCTCTGTTACCGGGGAGCTGTTTTTT
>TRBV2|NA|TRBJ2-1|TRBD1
CASSEAPGGEQFF
TGTGCCAGCAGTGAAGCGCCAGGGGGTGAGCAGTTCTTC
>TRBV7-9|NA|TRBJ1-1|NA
CASSSQQTGEEAFF
TGTGCCAGCAGTTCACAGCAAACAGGTGAAGAAGCTTTCTTT
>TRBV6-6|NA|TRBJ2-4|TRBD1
CASSPRQGKDIQYF
TGTGCCAGCAGCCCTAGACAGGGGAAGGACATTCAGTACTTC